This T cell receptor beta chain was retrieved from a study of shared clonotypes between healthy human individuals. Study information: A few men and a couple of women, aged 18 to 49, were donors.

The method was immunoSEQ multiplex PCR; TCRdb's version includes in-frame clones alone and lacks a portion of them. The sample lists about 2 million clones; 85% to 95% were seen once. Overall study findings and caveats: Larger estimated richness was generally recorded for naive subsets relative to memory subsets.

Germline V lookup: CDR1 MNHEY, CDR2 SMNVEV (reference sequence). The CDR3 contains 16 residues. V was pared by 8 bases and J by 4 bases, with 23 bases between. In regard to this clone: No antigen is known for it.

A CD45RA+ naive subset and a CD45RA-negative memory subset were split from CD4+ cells. Input material: naive CD4+ T cells sorted from blood. As to subset: CD45RA+ positively selected. The TCR comes from a man aged 18 to 29 in good health. This rearrangement joins TRBV27 to TRBJ1-2; perhaps TRBD1 as D (6 bases). CDR3: CASSLVHGGGSYGYTF. CDR3 sequence (DNA): TGTGCCAGCTCTTTGGTACATGGGGGGGGCAGCTATGGCTACACCTTC.